Below are 11 T cell receptor beta chains sequenced from a single sample in a study of T cell repertoires in cytomegalovirus infection (dated by TCRdb to about 2019). The instrument given in TCRdb is Illumina HiSeq 1500. Using fastp trimming at Q25 and MiXCR clonotype assembly, TCRdb reanalyzed the public sequencing data and kept in-frame beta chains. Each entry is one CDR3 protein sequence, shown with its most common DNA and genes. This sample gives around 100,000 distinct CDR3 sequences in total; more than 20% of them show up just once. The top ten hold about two fifths of the sample. The sample comprised CD8+ T cells from PBMCs. Receptor source: a human donor in good health (CMV status not recorded). Some clones in this sample may be carry-over from other donors' samples.

This clonotype was seen repeatedly, ten times or more. V and J are TRBV29-1 and TRBJ1-3, with TRBD1 as a possible D gene (6 bases). Germline CDR1 SQVTM, CDR2 ANQGSEA. V lost 3 bases to trimming and J lost 0 bases, with 15 bases between them. There are 16 residues in the CDR3. CDR3 coding DNA: TGCAGCGTTGATGACGACAGGTCGGTCTCTGGAAACACCATATATTTT. It yields the protein CSVDDDRSVSGNTIYF.

This sequence joins TRBV4-3 and TRBJ2-1, with 7 bases matching TRBD2. V trimming: 0 bases; J trimming: 2 bases; junction bases outside the gene matches: 7. The germline V gene encodes CDR1 LGHNA and CDR2 YSLEER. The CDR3 runs 17 residues. CDR3: CASSQDPASGAYNEQFF. The DNA for the CDR3 is TGCGCCAGCAGCCAAGACCCGGCTAGCGGAGCCTACAATGAGCAGTTCTTC.

Many counts were recorded for this clonotype. This sequence joins TRBV27 and TRBJ2-3; D gene uncertain. Germline values: CDR1 MNHEY, CDR2 SMNVEV (reference sequence). CDR3 length: 12 residues. Trimming removed 0 bases from V and 9 bases from J, with 7 bases in between. Written as DNA, the CDR3 is TGTGCCAGCAGTTTATCAACAGTCACGCAGTATTTT. Its protein is CASSLSTVTQYF.

In this sample, this clonotype turned up a few times. The V and J genes are TRBV11-2 and TRBJ1-1; D may be TRBD1 (6 bases). The germline CDR1 and CDR2 sequences are SGHAT and FQNNGV. Trimming took 0 bases from V and 5 from J, leaving 10 bases between them. The CDR3 runs to 14 residues. CDR3 DNA sequence: TGTGCCAGCAGCTTAGACAGGGGAATAACTGAAGCTTTCTTT. It codes for CASSLDRGITEAFF. Filled out from reference TRBV11-2 and TRBJ1-1, the complete variable domain reads EAGVAQSPRYKIIEKRQSVAFWCNPISGHATLYWYQQILGQGPKLLIQFQNNGVVDDSQLPKDRFSAERLKGVDSTLKIQPAKLEDSAVYLCASSLDRGITEAFFGQGTRLTVV.

The rearrangement joins TRBV15 to TRBJ1-5; D gene unclear. Germline CDR1 reads LNHNV; CDR2 reads YYDKDF (reference sequence). The CDR3 consists of 14 residues. V was pared by 1 base and J by 3 bases, with 7 bases between. The CDR3 protein is CATSRGADNQPQHF. Written as DNA, the CDR3 is TGTGCCACCAGCAGAGGAGCGGACAATCAGCCCCAGCATTTT.

The CDR3 DNA reads as TGTGCCAGCAGTTACCCCGGGACAGGGCCGAATCAGCCCCAGCATTTT. This encodes CASSYPGTGPNQPQHF. The chain uses TRBV6-2 or TRBV6-3 and TRBJ1-5, with TRBD1 matching over 9 bases. The V gene end was trimmed by 2 bases and the J gene end by 4 bases; junction bases not matched to a gene: 6. The CDR3 has 16 amino acids. Germline V gene data show CDR1 as MNHEY and CDR2 as SVGEGT.

This clonotype was seen ten or more times. The rearrangement joins TRBV24-1 to TRBJ2-1; D gene ambiguous. In germline, CDR1 is KGHDR, CDR2 SFDVKD. The CDR3 loop spans 16 amino acids. Trimming removed 7 bases at V and 1 base at J, with 16 bases between. The CDR3 loop is CATSDSSRLSYNEQFF. The CDR3 bases are TGTGCCACCAGCGACTCGTCGCGGTTATCCTACAATGAGCAGTTCTTC.

This chain uses TRBV19 with TRBJ2-4; 13 bases are a match to TRBD2. This CDR3 region has 22 residues. The germline gives CDR1 LNHDA, CDR2 SQIVND (reference sequence). The junction had 21 bases not matched to a gene; V was cut back by 4 bases and J by 3 bases. The CDR3 sequence is CASSTPLAWTSGGADGKNIQYF. The CDR3 nucleotides are TGTGCCAGTAGTACTCCCCTGGCTTGGACTAGCGGGGGAGCTGACGGCAAAAACATTCAGTACTTC.

This clonotype was found a few times. The V and J genes are TRBV3-1 and TRBJ2-1; TRBD2 matches 12 bases. The V segment lost 1 base and the J segment 9 bases; nucleotides outside the gene matches: 4. The germline V gene has CDR1 LGHDT and CDR2 YNNKEL (reference sequence). There are 15 residues in the CDR3. DNA of the CDR3: TGTGCCAGCAGCCAAGGTCTAGCGGGAGGGACTGAGCAGTTCTTC. It is translated as CASSQGLAGGTEQFF.

V is TRBV6-2 or TRBV6-3 and J is TRBJ2-1; perhaps TRBD1 as D (8 bases). The CDR3 is made up of 16 amino acids. With 6 bases removed from V and 7 bases from J, the gap between germline ends came to 22 bases. Germline V lookup: CDR1 MNHEY, CDR2 SVGEGT. CDR3 region: CASSITPQGGSNEQFF. CDR3 in DNA: TGTGCCAGCAGCATAACCCCACAGGGGGGGTCAAATGAGCAGTTCTTC.

The chain has TRBV14 and TRBJ1-1, with 7 bases that match TRBD1. The germline CDR1 and CDR2 sequences are SGHDN and FVKESK. V dropped 4 bases and J dropped 6; count of bases not matched to a gene: 2. The CDR3 has 12 amino acids. CDR3 sequence reads: CASSPGGPEAFF. The CDR3 DNA reads TGTGCCAGCAGCCCAGGGGGTCCTGAAGCTTTCTTT.